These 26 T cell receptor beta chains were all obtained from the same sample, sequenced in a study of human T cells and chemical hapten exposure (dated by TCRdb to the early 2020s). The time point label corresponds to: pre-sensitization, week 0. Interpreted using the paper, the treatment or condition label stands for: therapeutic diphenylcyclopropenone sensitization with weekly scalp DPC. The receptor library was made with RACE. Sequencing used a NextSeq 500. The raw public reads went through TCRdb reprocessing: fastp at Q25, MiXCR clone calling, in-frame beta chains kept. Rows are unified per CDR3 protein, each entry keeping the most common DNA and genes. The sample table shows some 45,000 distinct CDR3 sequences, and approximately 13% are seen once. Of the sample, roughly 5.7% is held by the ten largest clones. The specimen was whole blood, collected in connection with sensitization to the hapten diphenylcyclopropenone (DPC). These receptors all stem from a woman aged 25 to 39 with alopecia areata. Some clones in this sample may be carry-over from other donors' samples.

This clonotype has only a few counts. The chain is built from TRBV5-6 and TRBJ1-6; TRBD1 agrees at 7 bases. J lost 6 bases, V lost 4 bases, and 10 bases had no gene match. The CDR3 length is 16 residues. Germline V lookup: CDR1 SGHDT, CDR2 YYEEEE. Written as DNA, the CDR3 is TGTGCCAGCAGCCGGCGCCCGACAGGGTTTAATTCACCCCTCCACTTT. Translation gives CASSRRPTGFNSPLHF. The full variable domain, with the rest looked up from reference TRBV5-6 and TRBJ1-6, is DAGVTQSPTHLIKTRGQQVTLRCSPKSGHDTVSWYQQALGQGPQFIFQYYEEEERQRGNFPDRFSGHQFPNYSSELNVNALLLGDSALYLCASSRRPTGFNSPLHFGNGTRLTVT.

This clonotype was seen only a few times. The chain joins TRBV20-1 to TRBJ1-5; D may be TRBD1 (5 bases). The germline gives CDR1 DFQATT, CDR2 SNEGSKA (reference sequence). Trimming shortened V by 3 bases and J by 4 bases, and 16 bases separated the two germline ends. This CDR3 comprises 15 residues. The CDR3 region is CSAREWDGQNQPQHF. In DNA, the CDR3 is TGCAGTGCTAGGGAGTGGGACGGGCAAAATCAGCCCCAGCATTTT.

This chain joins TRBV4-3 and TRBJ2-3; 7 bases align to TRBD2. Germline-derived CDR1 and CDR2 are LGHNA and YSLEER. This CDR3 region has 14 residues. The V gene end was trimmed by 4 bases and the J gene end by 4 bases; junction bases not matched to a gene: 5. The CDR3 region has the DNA TGCGCCAGCAGCCCCGGACTAGGACCAGATACGCAGTATTTT. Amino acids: CASSPGLGPDTQYF.

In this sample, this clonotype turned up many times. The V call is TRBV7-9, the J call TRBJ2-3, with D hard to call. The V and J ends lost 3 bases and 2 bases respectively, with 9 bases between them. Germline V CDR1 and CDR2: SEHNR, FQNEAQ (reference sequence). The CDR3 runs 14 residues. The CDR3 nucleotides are TGTGCCAGCAGCTTTAAGGAACCCACAGATACGCAGTATTTT. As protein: CASSFKEPTDTQYF.

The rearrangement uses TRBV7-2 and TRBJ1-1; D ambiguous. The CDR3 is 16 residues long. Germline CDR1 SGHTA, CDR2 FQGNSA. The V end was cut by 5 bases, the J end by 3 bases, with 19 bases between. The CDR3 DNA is TGTGCCAGCAGCCTGGAACCCCGACGCCCATACACTGAAGCTTTCTTT. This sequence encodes CASSLEPRRPYTEAFF.

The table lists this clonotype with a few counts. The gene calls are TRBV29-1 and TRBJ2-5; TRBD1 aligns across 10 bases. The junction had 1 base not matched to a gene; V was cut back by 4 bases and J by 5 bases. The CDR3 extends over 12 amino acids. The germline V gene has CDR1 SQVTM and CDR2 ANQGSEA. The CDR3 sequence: CSVGGQGETQYF. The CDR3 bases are TGCAGCGTTGGGGGACAGGGGGAGACCCAGTACTTC.

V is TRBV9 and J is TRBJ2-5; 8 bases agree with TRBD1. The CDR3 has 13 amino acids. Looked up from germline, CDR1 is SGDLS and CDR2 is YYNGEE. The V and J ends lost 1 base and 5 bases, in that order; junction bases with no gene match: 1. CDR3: CASSVRQGETQYF. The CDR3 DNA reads TGTGCCAGCAGCGTAAGACAGGGGGAGACCCAGTACTTC. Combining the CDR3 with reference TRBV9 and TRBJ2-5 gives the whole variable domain DSGVTQTPKHLITATGQRVTLRCSPRSGDLSVYWYQQSLDQGLQFLIQYYNGEERAKGNILERFSAQQFPDLHSELNLSSLELGDSALYFCASSVRQGETQYFGPGTRLLVL.

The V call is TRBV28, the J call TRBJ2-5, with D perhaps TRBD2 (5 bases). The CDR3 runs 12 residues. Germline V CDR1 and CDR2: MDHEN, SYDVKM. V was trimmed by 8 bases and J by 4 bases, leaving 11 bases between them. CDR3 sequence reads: CASQNGGETQYF. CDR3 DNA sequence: TGTGCCAGCCAAAACGGAGGAGAGACCCAGTACTTC.

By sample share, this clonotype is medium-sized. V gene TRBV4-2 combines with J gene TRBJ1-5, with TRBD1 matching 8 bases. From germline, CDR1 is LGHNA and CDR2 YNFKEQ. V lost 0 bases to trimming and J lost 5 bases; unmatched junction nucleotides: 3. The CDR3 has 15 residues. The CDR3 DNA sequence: TGTGCCAGCAGCCAAGATCGGACAGGGTATCAGCCCCAGCATTTT. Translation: CASSQDRTGYQPQHF.

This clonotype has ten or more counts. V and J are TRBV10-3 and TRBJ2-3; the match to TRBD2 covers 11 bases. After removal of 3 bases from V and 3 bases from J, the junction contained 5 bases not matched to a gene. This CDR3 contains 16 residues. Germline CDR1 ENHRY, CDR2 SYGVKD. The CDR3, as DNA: TGTGCCATCAGTGACCCACTAGCGGGAGAAACAGATACGCAGTATTTT. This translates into CAISDPLAGETDTQYF.

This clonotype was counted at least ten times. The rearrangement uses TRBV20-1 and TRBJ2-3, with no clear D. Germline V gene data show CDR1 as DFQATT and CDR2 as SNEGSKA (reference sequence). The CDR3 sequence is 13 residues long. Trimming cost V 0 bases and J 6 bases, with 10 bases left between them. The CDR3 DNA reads TGCAGTGCTAGAGATGAGACCTCGGATACGCAGTATTTT. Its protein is CSARDETSDTQYF.

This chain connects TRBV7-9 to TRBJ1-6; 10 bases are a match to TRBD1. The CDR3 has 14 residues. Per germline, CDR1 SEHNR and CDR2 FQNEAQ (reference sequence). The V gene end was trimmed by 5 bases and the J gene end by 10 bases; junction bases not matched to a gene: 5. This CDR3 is CASSRGTGESPLHF. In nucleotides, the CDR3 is TGTGCCAGCAGCCGCGGGACAGGGGAGTCACCCCTCCACTTT.

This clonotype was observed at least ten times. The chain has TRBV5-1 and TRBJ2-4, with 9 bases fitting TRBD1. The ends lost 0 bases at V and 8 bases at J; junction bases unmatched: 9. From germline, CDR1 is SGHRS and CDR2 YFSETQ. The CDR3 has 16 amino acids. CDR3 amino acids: CASSLAGSGQGDIQYF. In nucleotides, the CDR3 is TGCGCCAGCAGCTTGGCCGGGTCGGGACAGGGAGACATTCAGTACTTC.

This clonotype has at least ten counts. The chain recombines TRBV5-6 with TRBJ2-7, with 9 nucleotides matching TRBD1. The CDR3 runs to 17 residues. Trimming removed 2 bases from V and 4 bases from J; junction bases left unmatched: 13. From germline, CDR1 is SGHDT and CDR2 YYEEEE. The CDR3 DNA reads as TGTGCCAGCAGCTTAATACCGGGACAGGGAAAACTGTACGAGCAGTACTTC. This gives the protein CASSLIPGQGKLYEQYF.

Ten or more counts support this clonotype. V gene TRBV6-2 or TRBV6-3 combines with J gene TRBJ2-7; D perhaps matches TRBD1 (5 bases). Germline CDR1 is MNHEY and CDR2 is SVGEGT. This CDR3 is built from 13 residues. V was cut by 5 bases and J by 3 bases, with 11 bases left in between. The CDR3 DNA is TGTGCCAGCAGTGCCCTCGACAGCTACGAGCAGTACTTC. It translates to CASSALDSYEQYF.

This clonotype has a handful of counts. CDR3 region: CASSFVTGGVEKLFF. CDR3 nucleotide sequence: TGTGCCAGCAGCTTCGTCACAGGGGGTGTAGAAAAACTGTTTTTT. This chain joins TRBV7-9 and TRBJ1-4; TRBD1 matches at 8 bases. Germline loops: CDR1 SEHNR, CDR2 FQNEAQ (reference sequence). There are 15 residues in the CDR3. Unmatched junction bases numbered 8, after V lost 3 bases and J lost 8 bases.

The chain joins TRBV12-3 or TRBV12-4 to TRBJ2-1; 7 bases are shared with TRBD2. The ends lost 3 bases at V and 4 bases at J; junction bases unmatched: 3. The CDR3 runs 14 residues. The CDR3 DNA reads TGTGCCAGCAGTTTTGGGACTAAGTACAATGAGCAGTTCTTC. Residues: CASSFGTKYNEQFF.

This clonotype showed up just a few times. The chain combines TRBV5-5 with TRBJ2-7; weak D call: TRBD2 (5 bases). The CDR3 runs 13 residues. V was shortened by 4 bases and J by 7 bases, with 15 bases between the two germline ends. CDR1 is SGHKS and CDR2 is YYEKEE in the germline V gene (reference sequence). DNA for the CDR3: TGTGCCAGCAGCGGACCCCCGGGGAAAGAGCAGTACTTC. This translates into CASSGPPGKEQYF.

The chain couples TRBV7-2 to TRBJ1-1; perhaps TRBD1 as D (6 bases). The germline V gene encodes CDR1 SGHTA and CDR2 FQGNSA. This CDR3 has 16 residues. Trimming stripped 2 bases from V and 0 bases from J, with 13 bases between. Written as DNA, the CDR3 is TGTGCCAGCAGCTTAACACAGGGCCTACTGAACACTGAAGCTTTCTTT. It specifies CASSLTQGLLNTEAFF.

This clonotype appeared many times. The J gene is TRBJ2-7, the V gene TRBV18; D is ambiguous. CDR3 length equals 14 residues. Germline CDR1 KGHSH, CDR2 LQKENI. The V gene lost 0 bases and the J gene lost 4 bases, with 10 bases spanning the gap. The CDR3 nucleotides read TGTGCCAGCTCACCACCCAAGGCGGAATACGAGCAGTACTTC. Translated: CASSPPKAEYEQYF. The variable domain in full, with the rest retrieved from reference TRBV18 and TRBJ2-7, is NAGVMQNPRHLVRRRGQEARLRCSPMKGHSHVYWYRQLPEEGLKFMVYLQKENIIDESGMPKERFSAEFPKEGPSILRIQQVVRGDSAAYFCASSPPKAEYEQYFGPGTRLTVT.

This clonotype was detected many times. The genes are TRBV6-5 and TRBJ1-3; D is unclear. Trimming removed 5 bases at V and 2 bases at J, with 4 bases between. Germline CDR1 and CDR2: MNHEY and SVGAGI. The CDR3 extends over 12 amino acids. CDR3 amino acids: CASSATGNTIYF. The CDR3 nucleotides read TGTGCCAGCAGTGCAACTGGAAACACCATATATTTT.

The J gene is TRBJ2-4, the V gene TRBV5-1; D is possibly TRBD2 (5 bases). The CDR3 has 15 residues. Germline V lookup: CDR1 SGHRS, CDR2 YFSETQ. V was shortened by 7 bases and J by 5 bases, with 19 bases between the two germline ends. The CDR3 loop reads CASLGSKTSENIQYF. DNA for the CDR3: TGCGCCAGCTTGGGGAGTAAGACGTCCGAAAACATTCAGTACTTC.

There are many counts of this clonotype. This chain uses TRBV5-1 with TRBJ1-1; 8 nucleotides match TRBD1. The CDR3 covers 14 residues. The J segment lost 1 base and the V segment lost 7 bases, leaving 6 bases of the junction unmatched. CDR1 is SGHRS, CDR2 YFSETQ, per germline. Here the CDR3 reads CASEDRGANTEAFF. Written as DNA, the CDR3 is TGCGCCAGCGAAGACAGGGGAGCGAACACTGAAGCTTTCTTT.

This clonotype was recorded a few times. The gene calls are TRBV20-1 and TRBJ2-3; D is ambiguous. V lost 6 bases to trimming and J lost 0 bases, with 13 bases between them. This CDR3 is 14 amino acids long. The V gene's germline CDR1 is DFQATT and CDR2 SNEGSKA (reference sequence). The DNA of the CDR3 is TGCAGTGCCCTAACCACCGACAGCACAGATACGCAGTATTTT. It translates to CSALTTDSTDTQYF.

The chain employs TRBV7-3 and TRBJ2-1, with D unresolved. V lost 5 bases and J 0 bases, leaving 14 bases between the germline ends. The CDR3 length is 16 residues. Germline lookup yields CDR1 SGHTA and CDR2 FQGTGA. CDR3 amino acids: CASSPSFSSSYNEQFF. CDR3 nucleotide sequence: TGTGCCAGCAGCCCTAGTTTCTCGAGCTCCTACAATGAGCAGTTCTTC.

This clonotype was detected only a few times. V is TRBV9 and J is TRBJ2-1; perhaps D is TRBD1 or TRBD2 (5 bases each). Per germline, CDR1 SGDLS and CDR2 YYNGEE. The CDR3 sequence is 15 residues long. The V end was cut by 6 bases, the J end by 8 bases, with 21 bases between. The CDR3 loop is CASTSRGLRVDEQFF. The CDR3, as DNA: TGTGCCAGCACGAGTAGGGGCCTGAGGGTCGATGAGCAGTTCTTC.